This record looks at one TCR beta chain sequence and its context. Its specificity is unknown. This sample is part of a study of beta chain features in type 1 diabetes. There are 17 residues in the CDR3. Germline CDR1 is SGHRS and CDR2 is YFSETQ. Unmatched junction bases numbered 13, after V lost 4 bases and J lost 6 bases. Every isolated RNA sample was fully reverse transcribed, so sequencing captured expressed TCRB transcripts. Naive, central memory and regulatory T cell samples averaged approximately 3.9 million immunoSEQ reads each. Assay used: immunoSEQ multiplex PCR; TCRdb lists only in-frame clones, some missing. The top ten clones hold around 0.02% of a sample with under 950,000 clones, 15% to 20% of them seen once. Study observations and caveats: Patients with type 1 diabetes showed fewer VDJ junction insertions and more deletions. For patients, the naive, central memory and Treg TCRB repertoires appeared more alike than for healthy donors.

The sequenced material came from naive CD4+ T cells from blood. The TCR was taken from a woman aged 18-30 years in good health. The chain has TRBV5-1 and TRBJ2-1, with TRBD2 identical over 10 bases. CDR3 sequence: CASSPVPGSGRANEQFF. The CDR3 bases are TGCGCCAGCAGCCCCGTCCCGGGAAGCGGGAGGGCCAATGAGCAGTTCTTC.